These 2 T cell receptor beta chains came from one sample sequenced in a study of multiple sclerosis patients with progressive multifocal leukoencephalopathy. The time point denotes: time of PML onset. The assay was immunoSEQ multiplex PCR, and TCRdb's table has in-frame clones only and misses some. In the table there are about 31,000 clones, roughly 87% of which are singletons. The sequencing here drew on PBMCs, taken from a patient treated with natalizumab. The origin of the receptors is a woman aged 40-49 years with progressive multifocal leukoencephalopathy.

This chain links TRBV6-5 with TRBJ2-1, with 8 bases identical to TRBD2. The J segment lost 1 base and the V segment lost 5 bases, leaving 4 bases of the junction unmatched. CDR3 length: 15 residues. Germline V gives CDR1 MNHEY, CDR2 SVGAGI. CDR3 sequence: CASSRTSGSYNEQFF. The CDR3 DNA reads TGTGCCAGCAGTCGTACTAGCGGATCCTACAATGAGCAGTTCTTC.

The chain employs TRBV30 and TRBJ1-6; 7 bases fit TRBD1. J was trimmed by 7 bases and V by 4 bases; bases with no gene match: 10. The CDR3 covers 15 residues. The germline CDR1 and CDR2 sequences are GTSNPN and SVGIG (reference sequence). This chain's CDR3 is CAWTTGGTANSPLHF. The CDR3 bases are TGTGCCTGGACCACAGGAGGGACAGCGAATTCACCCCTCCACTTT.